The clone carrying this T cell receptor (beta chain) was picked up one time. This sample was included in a study of blood T cell repertoires in COVID-19. Study information: Both acute and convalescent COVID-19 samples were obtained from the United States, Italy and Spain. Nucleic acid was either cDNA or gDNA, and it came from T cells, B-cell-depleted T cells, or PBMCs.

Sequenced by immunoSEQ multiplex PCR; TCRdb stores in-frame clones only, minus some. Of about 160,000 clones listed, roughly 80% are singletons. The V segment lost 7 bases and the J segment 8 bases; nucleotides outside the gene matches: 21. The CDR3 is 18 residues long. Germline CDR1 is SGHNT and CDR2 is YENEEA. What was sequenced was peripheral blood. The sequence was obtained from a man between 65 and 85 years old with acute or convalescent COVID-19. The J gene is TRBJ1-5, the V gene TRBV11-3, with 9 positions matching TRBD1. CDR3 sequence reads: CASIYMARDRESGEPQHF. The CDR3 nucleotides are TGTGCCAGCATCTATATGGCCCGGGACAGGGAGAGTGGCGAGCCCCAGCATTTT.